This T cell receptor beta chain was retrieved from a study of T cell responses to AZD1222 COVID-19 vaccine. Method: immunoSEQ multiplex PCR; TCRdb's copy keeps in-frame clones and lacks some. The data show about 120,000 clones, with over 75% seen just once and about 10% held by the top ten. Study findings and constraints: Every sample of the repertoires postdated the peak T cell response.

This CDR3 has 14 amino acids. V was cut by 0 bases and J by 7 bases, with 9 bases left in between. Germline V gene lookup returns CDR1 SGHVS and CDR2 FQNEAQ. Details on this clone: Its antigen remains unknown.

The sample was peripheral blood, taken on day 0 of AZD1222 vaccination. The rearrangement joins TRBV7-8 to TRBJ1-4, with D unclear. This sequence originates from an adult in good health. The CDR3 region has the DNA TGTGCCAGCAGCTTAGCGGGTAGGCCTGAAAAACTGTTTTTT. Translated, it gives CASSLAGRPEKLFF.